This T cell receptor beta chain was recovered during a study of cytomegalovirus exposure and HLA in healthy donors. This PCR relied on a set of 60 Vbeta primers and 13 Jbeta primers. Clones were read by immunoSEQ multiplex PCR, and TCRdb kept only the in-frame ones, dropping some. The table records fewer than 250,000 clones, roughly 77% of them present only once. The material sequenced was PBMCs. This TCR was sampled from a woman in her 30s in good health and CMV-seropositive.

CDR3 bases: TGTGCCAGCAGGGACAGGGTGGAACGAGGCTACACCTTC. As protein: CASRDRVERGYTF. The chain employs TRBV2 and TRBJ1-2, with 8 bases fitting TRBD1. Germline CDR1 is SNHLY and CDR2 is FYNNEI. V shed 6 bases, J shed 8 bases, and the junction held 8 bases outside the gene matches. The CDR3 covers 13 residues. The entire variable domain, with the rest obtained from reference TRBV2 and TRBJ1-2, is as follows: EPEVTQTPSHQVTQMGQEVILRCVPISNHLYFYWYRQILGQKVEFLVSFYNNEISEKSEIFDDQFSVERPDGSNFTLKIRSTKLEDSAMYFCASRDRVERGYTFGSGTRLTVV.